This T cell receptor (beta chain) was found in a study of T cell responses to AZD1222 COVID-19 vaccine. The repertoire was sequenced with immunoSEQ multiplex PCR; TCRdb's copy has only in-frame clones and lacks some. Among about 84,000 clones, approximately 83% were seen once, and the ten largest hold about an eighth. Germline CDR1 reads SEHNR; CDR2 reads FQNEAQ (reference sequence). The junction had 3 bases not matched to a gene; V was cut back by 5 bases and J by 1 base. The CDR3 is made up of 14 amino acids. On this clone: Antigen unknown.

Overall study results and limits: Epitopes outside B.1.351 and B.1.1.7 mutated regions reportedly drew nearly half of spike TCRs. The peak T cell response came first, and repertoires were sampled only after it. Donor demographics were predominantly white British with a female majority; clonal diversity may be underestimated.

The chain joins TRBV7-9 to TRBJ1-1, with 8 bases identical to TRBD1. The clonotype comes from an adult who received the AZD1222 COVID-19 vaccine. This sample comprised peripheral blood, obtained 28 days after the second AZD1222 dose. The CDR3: CASSRQGQNTEAFF. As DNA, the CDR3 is TGTGCCAGCAGCCGACAGGGGCAGAACACTGAAGCTTTCTTT.